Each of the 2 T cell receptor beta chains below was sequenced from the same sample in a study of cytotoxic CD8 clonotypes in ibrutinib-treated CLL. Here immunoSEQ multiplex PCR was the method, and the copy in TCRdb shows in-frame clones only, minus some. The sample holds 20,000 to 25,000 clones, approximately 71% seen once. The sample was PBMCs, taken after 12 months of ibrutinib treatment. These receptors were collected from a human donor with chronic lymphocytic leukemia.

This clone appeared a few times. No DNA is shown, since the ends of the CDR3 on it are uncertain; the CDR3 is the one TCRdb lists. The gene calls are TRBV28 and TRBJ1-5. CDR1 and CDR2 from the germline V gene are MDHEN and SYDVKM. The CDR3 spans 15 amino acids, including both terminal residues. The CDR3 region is CASSFLERRYQPQHF.

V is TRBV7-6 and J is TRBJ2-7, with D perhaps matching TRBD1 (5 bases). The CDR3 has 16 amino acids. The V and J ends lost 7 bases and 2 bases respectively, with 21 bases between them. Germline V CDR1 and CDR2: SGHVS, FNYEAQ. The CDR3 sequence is CASTLSDILTPYEQYF. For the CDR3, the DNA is TGTGCCAGCACCCTCTCGGACATCCTGACTCCCTACGAGCAGTACTTC.